This entry is about one TCR beta chain. The antigen is undetermined. Data came from immunoSEQ multiplex PCR; TCRdb stores just in-frame clones and leaves some out. The table includes roughly 300,000 clones, 87% detected once. The CDR3 has 14 amino acids. Germline V gene data show CDR1 as MDHEN and CDR2 as SYDVKM. The trim removed 4 bases at V and 2 bases at J, leaving 2 bases unmatched. This record belongs to a study of cytomegalovirus exposure and HLA in healthy donors. Notes on the study in general: Confirmation was obtained in vitro that a few CMV-associated chains are specific for CMV antigens.

The validation cohort, a group of 120 or so subjects, included the donors and was separate from the roughly 720-subject first cohort. Material: PBMCs. The gene calls are TRBV28 and TRBJ1-2; 9 positions agree with TRBD1. The TCR comes from a woman in her thirties in good health and CMV-seropositive. CDR3 in amino acids: CASSSGTGNYGYTF. The DNA of the CDR3 is TGTGCCAGCAGTTCCGGGACAGGGAACTATGGCTACACCTTC.